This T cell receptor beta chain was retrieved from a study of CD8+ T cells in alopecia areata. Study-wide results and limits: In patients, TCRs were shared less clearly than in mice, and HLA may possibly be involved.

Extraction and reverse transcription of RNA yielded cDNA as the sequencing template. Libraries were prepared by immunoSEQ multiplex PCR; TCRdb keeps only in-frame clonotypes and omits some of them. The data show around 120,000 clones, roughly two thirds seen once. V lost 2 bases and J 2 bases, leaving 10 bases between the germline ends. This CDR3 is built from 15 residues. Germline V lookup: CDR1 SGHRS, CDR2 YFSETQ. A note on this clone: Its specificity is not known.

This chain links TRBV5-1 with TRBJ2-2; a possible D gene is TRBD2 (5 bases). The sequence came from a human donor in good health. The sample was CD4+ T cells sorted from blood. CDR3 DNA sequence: TGCGCCAGCAGCTTTGAGGGCATAAACACCGGGGAGCTGTTTTTT. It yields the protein CASSFEGINTGELFF. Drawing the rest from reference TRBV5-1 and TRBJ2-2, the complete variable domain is KAGVTQTPRYLIKTRGQQVTLSCSPISGHRSVSWYQQTPGQGLQFLFEYFSETQRNKGNFPGRFSGRQFSNSRSEMNVSTLELGDSALYLCASSFEGINTGELFFGEGSRLTVL.